These T cell receptor beta chains were read from a single sample in a study of CD8 T cells in Susac syndrome. TCRdb called the immunoSEQ multiplex PCR reads again in MiXCR, with one record for every CDR3 protein. The data show about 300,000 distinct CDR3 sequences, about 82% seen once. The sample taken for sequencing was CD8+ T cells from PBMCs. The receptor source for this set is a human donor with multiple sclerosis. The CDR3 runs from the conserved cysteine through the conserved F or W. D genes are given only for firm matches. The size field is filled for only some rows; it gives once, few, many or a size class.

cdr3_aa | cdr3_nt | cdr3_length | clone_size | j_call | v_call | d_call
CASSLVTRDRSYNEQFF | TGTGCCAGCAGCTTAGTAACACGGGACCGCTCCTACAATGAGCAGTTCTTC | 17 | NA | TRBJ2-1 | TRBV7-9 | NA
CASNQWGTGGENTEAFF | TGCGCCAGCAACCAATGGGGGACAGGGGGAGAAAACACTGAAGCTTTCTTT | 17 | NA | TRBJ1-1 | TRBV4-3 | TRBD1
CASRSEVHQETQYF | TGCGCCAGCAGGAGTGAGGTCCACCAAGAGACCCAGTACTTC | 14 | once | TRBJ2-5 | TRBV5-1 | NA
CSVDPLISHQETQYF | TGCAGCGTTGATCCGCTTATATCGCACCAGGAGACCCAGTACTTC | 15 | NA | TRBJ2-5 | TRBV29-1 | NA
CASSKGGRQKQFF | TGTGCCAGCTCGAAGGGAGGTAGACAGAAGCAGTTCTTC | 13 | NA | TRBJ2-1 | TRBV12-3/TRBV12-4 | NA
CASSLPTPSSGANVLTF | TGTGCCAGCAGCTTGCCCACTCCAAGCTCTGGGGCCAACGTCCTGACTTTC | 17 | NA | TRBJ2-6 | TRBV5-4 | NA
CASSPPGTAMNTEAFF | TGTGCCAGCAGCCCCCCCGGGACAGCTATGAACACTGAAGCTTTCTTT | 16 | NA | TRBJ1-1 | TRBV9 | TRBD1
CASSYSAGDGDEKLFF | TGTGCCAGCAGTTACTCCGCCGGGGATGGAGATGAAAAACTGTTTTTT | 16 | NA | TRBJ1-4 | TRBV6-5 | NA
CASQLAWTSPYNEQFF | TGCGCCAGCCAACTCGCGTGGACTAGCCCCTACAATGAGCAGTTCTTC | 16 | NA | TRBJ2-1 | TRBV4-3 | TRBD2
CSARATAGYNEQFF | TGCAGTGCTAGAGCGACGGCCGGGTACAATGAGCAGTTCTTC | 14 | NA | TRBJ2-1 | TRBV20-1 | NA
CASSFTGDSETQYF | TGTGCCAGCAGTTTTACAGGGGACTCGGAGACCCAGTACTTC | 14 | once | TRBJ2-5 | TRBV6-5 | NA
CASSLKTVLAGADTQYF | TGTGCCAGCAGCTTAAAAACAGTACTAGCGGGGGCAGATACGCAGTATTTT | 17 | NA | TRBJ2-3 | TRBV7-6 | TRBD2
CASSSWTQDVKTQYF | TGTGCCAGCAGTTCCTGGACCCAGGACGTGAAGACCCAGTACTTC | 15 | NA | TRBJ2-5 | TRBV12-3/TRBV12-4 | NA
CASSLTGTGTEAFF | TGTGCCAGCAGTCTGACAGGGACGGGAACTGAAGCTTTCTTT | 14 | NA | TRBJ1-1 | TRBV28 | TRBD1
CAGRGLAGGSSYNEQFF | TGTGCCGGCAGGGGACTAGCGGGAGGGAGCTCCTACAATGAGCAGTTCTTC | 17 | NA | TRBJ2-1 | TRBV2 | TRBD2
CASSQVGRGPENSGNTIYF | TGCGCCAGCAGCCAAGTCGGTCGGGGTCCAGAAAATTCAGGAAACACCATATATTTT | 19 | NA | TRBJ1-3 | TRBV4-3 | NA
CATSDFDSGYTF | TGTGCCACCAGTGATTTCGACAGCGGCTACACCTTC | 12 | once | TRBJ1-2 | TRBV24-1 | NA
CASSPRNYIEQYF | TGTGCCAGCAGTCCACGCAATTACATCGAGCAGTACTTC | 13 | NA | TRBJ2-7 | TRBV7-9 | NA
CASTDRDAETQYF | TGTGCCAGCACTGACAGGGACGCAGAGACCCAGTACTTC | 13 | once | TRBJ2-5 | TRBV2 | TRBD1
CASSYGTVATEAFF | TGTGCCAGCAGTTACGGGACGGTGGCCACTGAAGCTTTCTTT | 14 | NA | TRBJ1-1 | TRBV6-5 | NA
CASSLGVRSYNEQFF | TGTGCCAGCAGCTTAGGGGTACGCTCCTACAATGAGCAGTTCTTC | 15 | NA | TRBJ2-1 | TRBV11-2 | NA
CASSGGAVYGYTF | TGTGCCAGCAGCGGGGGGGCGGTCTATGGCTACACCTTC | 13 | NA | TRBJ1-2 | TRBV7-9 | NA
CASSLSGLQETQYF | TGTGCCAGCAGCTTGAGCGGGTTACAAGAGACCCAGTACTTC | 14 | NA | TRBJ2-5 | TRBV7-2 | NA
CASSFSAGLFHEQYF | TGTGCCAGCAGCTTTTCCGCGGGACTTTTCCACGAGCAGTACTTC | 15 | NA | TRBJ2-7 | TRBV7-2 | NA
CSVAGTSGGESSYNEQFF | TGCAGCGTTGCCGGGACTAGCGGAGGGGAGAGCTCCTACAATGAGCAGTTCTTC | 18 | NA | TRBJ2-1 | TRBV29-1 | TRBD2
CASSLIAVAYNEQFF | TGTGCCAGCAGCTTAATAGCGGTGGCCTACAATGAGCAGTTCTTC | 15 | NA | TRBJ2-1 | TRBV7-9 | NA
CASRGQEAFF | TGTGCCAGCAGAGGACAGGAAGCTTTCTTT | 10 | NA | TRBJ1-1 | TRBV25-1 | NA
CASSLLGGSWEQYF | TGTGCCAGCAGTTTATTAGGGGGCTCGTGGGAGCAGTACTTC | 14 | NA | TRBJ2-7 | TRBV28 | TRBD1
CASSQDERGLLTPLF | TGCGCCAGCAGCCAAGATGAACGCGGGCTTTTGACTCCGCTCTTC | 15 | NA | TRBJ2-1 | TRBV4-3 | NA
CASRVGGFEAFF | TGTGCCAGCAGGGTTGGGGGATTTGAAGCTTTCTTT | 12 | once | TRBJ1-1 | TRBV25-1 | NA
CAISPGTGGLTEAFF | TGTGCCATCAGTCCCGGGACAGGCGGACTCACTGAAGCTTTCTTT | 15 | NA | TRBJ1-1 | TRBV10-3 | TRBD1
CSVANRDTGELFF | TGCAGTGTCGCCAACCGGGACACCGGGGAGCTGTTTTTT | 13 | NA | TRBJ2-2 | TRBV20-1 | NA
CASTLGGRGYNEQFF | TGTGCCAGCACCCTAGGGGGGAGAGGTTACAATGAGCAGTTCTTC | 15 | NA | TRBJ2-1 | TRBV28 | NA
CASRDGQAETQYF | TGCGCCAGCAGAGATGGACAGGCGGAGACCCAGTACTTC | 13 | NA | TRBJ2-5 | TRBV10-2 | TRBD1
CASSSPTSGNTGELFF | TGTGCCAGCAGCTCCCCGACTAGCGGGAACACCGGGGAGCTGTTTTTT | 16 | NA | TRBJ2-2 | TRBV7-3 | TRBD2
CASSFGTGRGETQYF | TGTGCCAGCAGTTTCGGGACGGGACGTGGGGAGACCCAGTACTTC | 15 | once | TRBJ2-5 | TRBV28 | NA
CASSYSAGDTDTQYF | TGTGCCAGCAGTTACTCAGCCGGGGACACAGATACGCAGTATTTT | 15 | few | TRBJ2-3 | TRBV6-6 | NA
CASSISLLYGYTF | TGTGCCAGTAGTATTAGCCTGCTCTATGGCTACACCTTC | 13 | NA | TRBJ1-2 | TRBV19 | NA
CASSLVAGVDEQYF | TGTGCCAGCAGCTTAGTGGCAGGGGTGGACGAGCAGTACTTC | 14 | NA | TRBJ2-7 | TRBV13 | NA
CAWSVWDTGELFF | TGTGCCTGGAGTGTATGGGACACCGGGGAGCTGTTTTTT | 13 | NA | TRBJ2-2 | TRBV30 | NA
CASSLKSGQGLAYF | TGTGCCAGCAGTTTAAAATCTGGGCAGGGACTCGCGTACTTC | 14 | NA | TRBJ2-7 | TRBV28 | NA
CASSLSPPRPEYRPHEQYF | TGTGCCAGCAGTTTATCCCCCCCCCGACCCGAATACCGCCCCCACGAGCAGTACTTC | 19 | NA | TRBJ2-7 | TRBV27 | NA
CASSLNIISGYNEQFF | TGTGCCAGCAGCTTAAATATTATATCGGGGTACAATGAGCAGTTCTTC | 16 | NA | TRBJ2-1 | TRBV7-3 | NA
CASGQGNTGELFF | TGTGCCAGCGGACAGGGGAACACCGGGGAGCTGTTTTTT | 13 | NA | TRBJ2-2 | TRBV6-4 | TRBD1
CASSALTGDGPHEQYF | TGTGCCAGCAGCGCCTTAACGGGAGACGGACCCCACGAGCAGTACTTC | 16 | once | TRBJ2-7 | TRBV7-6 | NA
CASSLRLAGLEVDTQYF | TGTGCCAGCAGTTTACGGCTAGCGGGTTTAGAGGTAGATACGCAGTATTTT | 17 | NA | TRBJ2-3 | TRBV27 | TRBD2